The 16 T cell receptor beta chains given below trace back to one sample, sequenced in a study of T-cell memory formation after mild COVID-19. TCRdb re-called the 5' RACE reads through MiXCR, storing one row per CDR3 protein. The sample holds roughly 340,000 distinct CDR3 sequences, roughly 19% seen once. Sequencing was carried out using PBMCs or a T cell subset sorted from them (not recorded which). These receptors all come from a man younger than 30 who had mild COVID-19 (a few samples of this study predate the infection). Cell type and time point are not known.

Many counts were recorded for this clonotype. This chain links TRBV4-3 with TRBJ2-7, with D perhaps being TRBD1 or TRBD2 (5 bases each). The V end lost 0 bases, the J end lost 1 base, and 19 bases lay between the germline ends. The germline gives CDR1 LGHNA, CDR2 YSLEER. CDR3 length: 18 residues. The CDR3 protein is CASSQDLITGTASYEQYF. In DNA, the CDR3 is TGCGCCAGCAGCCAAGATTTAATTACCGGGACGGCTTCCTACGAGCAGTACTTC.

The V and J genes are TRBV6-2 or TRBV6-3 and TRBJ1-2; D call uncertain. This CDR3 spans 14 amino acids. V lost 6 bases and J lost 4, with 15 bases in between. Germline CDR1 and CDR2: MNHEY and SVGEGT. The CDR3 protein is CASSLPGGIYGYTF. DNA of the CDR3: TGTGCCAGCAGCCTACCCGGCGGGATCTATGGCTACACCTTC.

This clonotype has ten or more counts. J is TRBJ1-1 and V is TRBV3-1; D perhaps matches TRBD1 (5 bases). Per germline, CDR1 LGHDT and CDR2 YNNKEL (reference sequence). V lost 0 bases and J lost 3, with 8 bases in between. CDR3 length equals 14 residues. The CDR3 coding sequence is TGTGCCAGCAGCCAAGAAGGGGTTTACACTGAAGCTTTCTTT. As protein: CASSQEGVYTEAFF.

This clonotype was detected ten times or more. V gene TRBV28 combines with J gene TRBJ2-7; TRBD2 might be the D (7 bases). The CDR3 length is 14 residues. The germline V gene has CDR1 MDHEN and CDR2 SYDVKM. V lost 7 bases and J lost 4, with 17 bases in between. CDR3 DNA: TGTGCCAGCACGATGGGAGGGACACCTTACGAGCAGTACGTC. Protein: CASTMGGTPYEQYV.

The J gene is TRBJ1-5, the V gene TRBV7-2; D unresolved. CDR1 is SGHTA, CDR2 FQGNSA, per germline. The CDR3 is made up of 14 amino acids. V lost 4 bases and J 0 bases, leaving 7 bases between the germline ends. The CDR3 is CASSSSNSNQPQHF. In nucleotides, the CDR3 is TGTGCCAGCAGCTCCAGTAATAGCAATCAGCCCCAGCATTTT.

The chain has TRBV7-9 and TRBJ2-2, with 12 bases fitting TRBD2. The trim removed 7 bases at V and 4 bases at J, leaving 4 bases unmatched. CDR1 is SEHNR and CDR2 is FQNEAQ in the germline V gene (reference sequence). The CDR3 runs 15 residues. The CDR3 protein is CASIMTSGGTGELFF. In nucleotides, the CDR3 is TGTGCCAGCATCATGACTAGCGGGGGCACCGGGGAGCTGTTTTTT.

Only a few counts were recorded for this clonotype. The rearrangement joins TRBV7-2 to TRBJ1-3; D is undetermined. Germline V gives CDR1 SGHTA, CDR2 FQGNSA. V was shortened by 1 base and J by 0 bases, with 13 bases between the two germline ends. The CDR3 extends over 17 amino acids. CDR3 sequence reads: CASSLGGSTVSGNTIYF. For the CDR3, the DNA is TGTGCCAGCAGCTTAGGGGGATCGACGGTCTCTGGAAACACCATATATTTT.

This clonotype was counted only a few times. The chain combines TRBV12-3 or TRBV12-4 with TRBJ2-1; TRBD1 agrees at 7 bases. Trimming at V came to 5 bases and at J to 4 bases, leaving 5 bases not matched to a gene. This CDR3 spans 14 amino acids. CDR3 bases: TGTGCCAGCAGTAACCGGGACAGTTACAATGAGCAGTTCTTC. It yields the protein CASSNRDSYNEQFF.

The V call is TRBV4-2, the J call TRBJ1-5; D is undetermined. The CDR3 totals 15 residues. V was shortened by 0 bases and J by 7 bases, with 13 bases between the two germline ends. The germline gives CDR1 LGHNA, CDR2 YNFKEQ. The DNA for the CDR3 is TGTGCCAGCAGCCAAGATAACCAGCAGCGACAGCCCCAGCATTTT. Its translation: CASSQDNQQRQPQHF.

CDR3 residues: CASSTGTGGSDTQYF. CDR3 nucleotide sequence: TGTGCCAGCAGCACCGGGACAGGGGGTTCAGATACGCAGTATTTT. The V call is TRBV7-2, the J call TRBJ2-3, with 11 nucleotides matching TRBD1. The CDR3 runs to 15 residues. Germline assignment: CDR1 SGHTA and CDR2 FQGNSA. V shed 5 bases and J 4 bases; nucleotides not matched to a gene: 5.

In its sample, this clonotype was seen a few times. CDR3 loop: CATSSGQGTGELFF. The CDR3 coding sequence is TGTGCCACCAGTTCCGGACAGGGCACCGGGGAGCTGTTTTTT. The gene calls are TRBV24-1 and TRBJ2-2; TRBD1 agrees at 8 bases. The CDR3 contains 14 residues. Germline CDR1 and CDR2: KGHDR and SFDVKD. With 6 bases clipped from V and 4 bases from J, the junction kept 3 bases outside the gene matches.

Only a few counts were recorded for this clonotype. The chain carries TRBV5-6 and TRBJ2-5, with 16 bases identical to TRBD2. The ends lost 3 bases at V and 4 bases at J; junction bases unmatched: 9. Per the germline V gene, CDR1 is SGHDT and CDR2 is YYEEEE. The CDR3 length is 18 residues. The CDR3 is CASSWGLAGGHRRETQYF. Written as DNA, the CDR3 is TGTGCCAGCAGCTGGGGACTAGCGGGGGGGCATCGGCGAGAGACCCAGTACTTC.

The chain couples TRBV5-4 to TRBJ2-2, with no clear D. From germline, CDR1 is SGHNT and CDR2 YYREEE (reference sequence). V was cut by 2 bases and J by 5 bases, with 13 bases left in between. The CDR3 is made up of 15 amino acids. In DNA form, the CDR3 reads TGTGCCAGCAGCTTAAAAGGGAAAGGGACCGGGGAGCTGTTTTTT. Amino acids: CASSLKGKGTGELFF.

The chain has TRBV12-3 or TRBV12-4 and TRBJ2-2; D not certain. Trimming shortened V by 6 bases and J by 2 bases, and 13 bases separated the two germline ends. This CDR3 spans 15 amino acids. In DNA form, the CDR3 reads TGTGCCAGCAGACAGCGACGGATTAACACCGGGGAGCTGTTTTTT. Amino acid sequence: CASRQRRINTGELFF.

This clonotype showed up just a few times. The J gene is TRBJ1-2, the V gene TRBV6-5; D call uncertain. The CDR3 is 17 residues long. Germline CDR1 MNHEY, CDR2 SVGAGI. V lost 0 bases and J 6 bases, leaving 20 bases between the germline ends. CDR3: CASSYSGGNLPRDGYTF. In DNA, the CDR3 is TGTGCCAGCAGTTACTCGGGAGGGAACCTTCCGAGGGATGGCTACACCTTC.

V gene TRBV20-1 combines with J gene TRBJ1-6, with a possible D match to TRBD1 (5 bases). Trimming cost V 3 bases and J 10 bases, with 10 bases left between them. This CDR3 is built from 12 residues. Germline values: CDR1 DFQATT, CDR2 SNEGSKA (reference sequence). CDR3 loop: CSARQGGSPLHF. For the CDR3, the DNA is TGCAGTGCTAGGCAGGGAGGGTCACCCCTCCACTTT.